A selection of T cell receptor beta chains follows, all from one sample in a study of T-cell memory formation after mild COVID-19. One entry per CDR3 protein, called by TCRdb with MiXCR from the 5' RACE reads. This table has roughly 550,000 distinct CDR3 sequences, about a fifth appearing once. Sequencing was done on a sample of PBMCs or a T cell subset sorted from them (not recorded which). The source of these receptors is an adult woman who had mild COVID-19 (a few samples of this study predate the infection). Cell type and time point are not known. The conserved cysteine and the conserved F or W are not part of the CDR3 here.

v_call	cdr3_aa
TRBV2	ASSERGARTEAF
TRBV4-1	ASSQPGQFTGELF
TRBV7-9	ASSSLELSSGTSVAYEQY
TRBV5-1	ASSLDTIPVYGYT
TRBV24-1	ATSDPNWTGGGYT
TRBV19	ASTTNFGVVEAF
TRBV19	ASTWDRGYGYT
TRBV7-9	ASSSSLREGPTGELF
TRBV6-6	ASSNTRGKNNEQF
TRBV24-1	ATSDSDDRRGYEQY
TRBV20-1	SASDRGQASYNEQF
TRBV5-1	ASRTSGTGDLLHEQY
TRBV14	ASSQVLTTHYGYT
TRBV9	ASTRGEYSTDTQY
TRBV20-1	SARTPLQETQY
TRBV29-1	SVEEHVAGELF
TRBV14	ASSQARGGLGNEQF
TRBV20-1	SAIRQGPFFEQF
TRBV3-1	ASSQDPAPGGGLETQY
TRBV7-2	ASSSLAASTDTQY
TRBV4-3	ASSQGRSTHTDTQY
TRBV27	ASRDPAYLRSGETEAF
TRBV29-1	SVEGHGSYEQY
TRBV5-1	ASSFAQTGELF
TRBV7-2	ASSREGTSGYEQY
TRBV6-6	ASSYDSGAYEQY
TRBV7-9	ASRNSPLAGGTDTQY
TRBV10-3	AISESTGAEYNEQF
TRBV20-1	SARDPKSGGATGELF
TRBV5-6	ASRGDRGKEQQF
TRBV3-1	ASSPSGRDTQY
TRBV2	ASSIGTGGAGTEAF
TRBV24-1	ATSGPPGGGLQPQH
TRBV11-2	ASSLDHPFWGQGRIANTGELF
TRBV7-9	ASSLRDYQETQY
TRBV20-1	SARDRRVAPYEQY
TRBV7-3	ASSLMGWEKETQY
TRBV20-1	SASVALGRGTDTQY
TRBV6-1	ASRVAGGTYEQY
TRBV6-5	ASSYSVQSNTEAF
TRBV4-2	ASSQDLTGAEIQY
TRBV7-8	ASSLATSGRVSNEQF
TRBV19	ASSIVGATNEKLF
TRBV5-6	ASSLEQPYEQY
TRBV20-1	SASGDRGIYEQY
TRBV23-1	ASSHLDKKETQY
TRBV5-1	ASSLGESVANEQF
TRBV7-8	ASEQWGHGYT
TRBV7-3	ASSSPGLPEQY
TRBV2	ASKSGTSYNEQF
TRBV29-1	SAGLASYNEQF
TRBV7-8	ASSLVPGGFYGYT
TRBV12-3/TRBV12-4	ASSFRQSRGVFYSNQPQH
TRBV6-2/TRBV6-3	ASSYSFPGRYRGKELATNYGYT
TRBV7-2	ASRAGTGNTEAF